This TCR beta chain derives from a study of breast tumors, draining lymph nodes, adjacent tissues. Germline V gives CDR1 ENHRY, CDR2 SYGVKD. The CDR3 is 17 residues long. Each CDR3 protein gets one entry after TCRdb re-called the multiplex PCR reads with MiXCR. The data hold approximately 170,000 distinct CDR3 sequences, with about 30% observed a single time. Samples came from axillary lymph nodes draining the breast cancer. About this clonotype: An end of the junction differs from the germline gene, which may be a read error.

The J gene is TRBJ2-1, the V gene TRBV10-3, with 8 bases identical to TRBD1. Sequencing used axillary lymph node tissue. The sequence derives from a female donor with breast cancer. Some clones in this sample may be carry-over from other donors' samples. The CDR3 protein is CASSYSNRDRWHNEQFF. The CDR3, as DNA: TGTGCCAGCAGTTACTCGAATCGGGACAGGTGGCACAATGAGCAGTTCTTC.